Following are 21 T cell receptor beta chains from one sample sequenced in a study of blood T cell repertoires in COVID-19. Repertoires were generated with immunoSEQ multiplex PCR, while TCRdb's copy carries only in-frame clones and drops some. The sample includes about 320,000 clones, around 82% of them seen just once. Sequenced: peripheral blood. The receptors shown here come from a woman between 50 and 59 years old with acute or convalescent COVID-19.

The chain uses TRBV6-2 or TRBV6-3 and TRBJ2-5, with 9 bases matching TRBD1. The V and J ends lost 0 bases and 3 bases, in that order; junction bases with no gene match: 2. CDR3 length: 15 residues. Germline CDR1 is MNHEY and CDR2 is SVGEGT. The CDR3 nucleotides are TGTGCCAGCAGTTACTCGCGGGACAGGGAAGAGACCCAGTACTTC. Translating gives CASSYSRDREETQYF.

The rearrangement links TRBV4-1 to TRBJ2-1; 7 bases match TRBD1. The germline V gene has CDR1 MGHRA and CDR2 YSYEKL. With V trimmed by 4 bases and J by 4 bases, 10 bases remained unmatched. This CDR3 contains 16 residues. CDR3 loop: CASSLWSGTDYNEQFF. The CDR3 coding sequence is TGCGCCAGCAGCCTCTGGTCCGGGACAGATTACAATGAGCAGTTCTTC.

The V call is TRBV7-2, the J call TRBJ2-5; perhaps TRBD2 as D (5 bases). The CDR3 is made up of 14 amino acids. V lost 5 bases, J lost 5 bases, and 15 bases lay in between. Germline V CDR1 and CDR2: SGHTA, FQGNSA. CDR3 DNA sequence: TGTGCCAGCAGCCCAGCGGCCCGGGTGGAGACCCAGTACTTC. Its translation is CASSPAARVETQYF.

DNA for the CDR3: TGTGCCAGCAGCTTAAGCGACAGGGGCGAGACCCAGTACTTC. Amino acids: CASSLSDRGETQYF. The rearrangement joins TRBV7-9 to TRBJ2-5; 8 positions match TRBD1. The CDR3 covers 14 residues. Looked up from germline, CDR1 is SEHNR and CDR2 is FQNEAQ (reference sequence). V was clipped by 2 bases and J by 5 bases; unmatched bases: 4.

This clone was counted a few times. V gene TRBV30 combines with J gene TRBJ1-5; unclear D gene. Germline loops: CDR1 GTSNPN, CDR2 SVGIG (reference sequence). This CDR3 contains 13 residues. Trimming took off 0 bases at V and 3 bases at J, with 6 bases between the two ends. In DNA form, the CDR3 reads TGTGCCTGGAGTGTAGGAGTCAATCAGCCCCAGCATTTT. This gives the protein CAWSVGVNQPQHF. Full variable domain (missing parts from reference TRBV30 and TRBJ1-5): SQTIHQWPATLVQPVGSPLSLECTVEGTSNPNLYWYRQAAGRGLQLLFYSVGIGQISSEVPQNLSASRPQDRQFILSSKKLLLSDSGFYLCAWSVGVNQPQHFGDGTRLSIL.

The chain combines TRBV7-9 with TRBJ1-2, with D unclear. The CDR3 runs 12 residues. Trimming removed 6 bases at V and 4 bases at J, with 9 bases between. CDR1 is SEHNR, CDR2 FQNEAQ, per germline (reference sequence). The CDR3 protein is CASSRSSYGYTF. CDR3 nucleotides: TGTGCCAGCAGTCGATCTAGCTATGGCTACACCTTC.

The chain is built from TRBV4-1 and TRBJ1-3, with a possible D match to TRBD1 (6 bases). Germline V gene sequence: CDR1 MGHRA, CDR2 YSYEKL. The CDR3 spans 15 residues. V was pared by 2 bases and J by 6 bases, with 14 bases between. CDR3 residues: CASSQQGWEKNTIYF. CDR3 DNA sequence: TGCGCCAGCAGCCAACAGGGGTGGGAGAAAAACACCATATATTTT.

V and J are TRBV4-1 and TRBJ1-3, with 10 bases matching TRBD1. The CDR3 spans 21 residues. The V segment lost 0 bases and the J segment 0 bases; nucleotides outside the gene matches: 14. The germline CDR1 and CDR2 sequences are MGHRA and YSYEKL. The CDR3 here is CASSQDLVTGGQFSSGNTIYF. The CDR3 nucleotides are TGCGCCAGCAGCCAAGATCTGGTGACAGGGGGCCAGTTTTCCTCTGGAAACACCATATATTTT.

This chain joins TRBV10-3 and TRBJ1-2; D is perhaps TRBD1 (5 bases). The CDR3 is made up of 15 amino acids. The V gene's germline CDR1 is ENHRY and CDR2 SYGVKD. The V and J ends lost 2 bases and 1 base respectively, with 11 bases between them. The CDR3 nucleotides are TGTGCCATCAGTGAGGTGGGAGGGGATAACTATGGCTACACCTTC. Translating it yields CAISEVGGDNYGYTF.

The chain uses TRBV7-9 and TRBJ2-3, with TRBD2 as a possible D gene (7 bases). The CDR3 is 13 residues long. V lost 7 bases to trimming and J lost 4 bases, with 12 bases between them. From germline, CDR1 is SEHNR and CDR2 FQNEAQ (reference sequence). The CDR3 DNA reads TGTGCCAGCACCCCGGGGGGCTCAGATACGCAGTATTTT. It specifies CASTPGGSDTQYF.

The genes are TRBV19 and TRBJ1-4; the D is unclear. Germline assignment: CDR1 LNHDA and CDR2 SQIVND (reference sequence). The V end lost 2 bases, the J end lost 0 bases, and 13 bases lay between the germline ends. This CDR3 region has 17 residues. CDR3 in amino acids: CASSIPDTVATNEKLFF. The CDR3 DNA is TGTGCCAGTAGTATACCAGACACCGTGGCAACTAATGAAAAACTGTTTTTT.

The chain links TRBV3-1 (or the pseudogene TRBV3-2) to TRBJ1-6; a possible D gene is TRBD1 (5 bases). Looked up from germline, CDR1 is LGHDT and CDR2 is YNNKEL (reference sequence). Trimming removed 0 bases at V and 8 bases at J, with 14 bases between. The CDR3 spans 16 residues. This chain's CDR3 is CASSQDHSLGDSPLHF. As DNA, the CDR3 is TGTGCCAGCAGCCAAGATCACTCCCTAGGGGATTCACCCCTCCACTTT.

A remark on this clone: This CDR3 is also generated by other DNA sequences in the sample. The DNA for the CDR3 is TGTGCCAGCAGCCTTAGCGGGAGTTCCTACAATGAGCAGTTCTTC. Translation: CASSLSGSSYNEQFF. This rearrangement joins TRBV5-4 to TRBJ2-1; 9 bases are a match to TRBD2. After removal of 4 bases from V and 1 base from J, the junction contained 3 bases not matched to a gene. The CDR3 contains 15 residues. Per the germline V gene, CDR1 is SGHNT and CDR2 is YYREEE (reference sequence).

The chain joins TRBV25-1 to TRBJ2-1, with D tentatively TRBD2 (6 bases). The V gene lost 5 bases and the J gene lost 7 bases, with 9 bases spanning the gap. Germline values: CDR1 MGHDK, CDR2 SYGVNS. The CDR3 runs 12 residues. The CDR3 nucleotides are TGTGCCAGCAGTTCTGGGAGGAATGAGCAGTTCTTC. Its translation is CASSSGRNEQFF. The full variable domain, in which reference TRBV25-1 and TRBJ2-1 provide the parts outside the CDR3, is EADIYQTPRYLVIGTGKKITLECSQTMGHDKMYWYQQDPGMELHLIHYSYGVNSTEKGDLSSESTVSRIRTEHFPLTLESARPSHTSQYLCASSSGRNEQFFGPGTRLTVL.

This clone was seen a single time. The rearrangement uses TRBV19 and TRBJ2-7; D may be TRBD2 (6 bases). Trimming left V 5 bases short and J 3 bases short, with 20 bases between. Germline V CDR1 and CDR2: LNHDA, SQIVND (reference sequence). There are 16 residues in the CDR3. CDR3 sequence reads: CASSGLGGWDLYEQYF. CDR3 nucleotide sequence: TGTGCCAGTAGTGGTCTCGGGGGTTGGGACCTCTACGAGCAGTACTTC.

This clone was found once. Other DNA sequences from this sample encode an identical CDR3 as well. This chain joins TRBV7-9 and TRBJ2-5; D gene uncertain. Deletions cut 2 bases from V and 1 base from J, with 5 bases between. The CDR3 extends over 13 amino acids. CDR1 and CDR2 from the germline V gene are SEHNR and FQNEAQ (reference sequence). This chain's CDR3 is CASSLNSQETQYF. The DNA of the CDR3 is TGTGCCAGCAGCTTAAACAGCCAAGAGACCCAGTACTTC. The full variable domain, in which reference TRBV7-9 and TRBJ2-5 provide the parts outside the CDR3, is DTGVSQNPRHKITKRGQNVTFRCDPISEHNRLYWYRQTLGQGPEFLTYFQNEAQLEKSRLLSDRFSAERPKGSFSTLEIQRTEQGDSAMYLCASSLNSQETQYFGPGTRLLVL.

This rearrangement joins TRBV18 to TRBJ1-6, with 11 bases lining up with TRBD1. The CDR3 runs to 14 residues. V lost 6 bases and J lost 8; bases outside the gene matches: 3. Per the germline V gene, CDR1 is KGHSH and CDR2 is LQKENI. The CDR3 region has the DNA TGTGCCAGCTCCGGACAGGGGGCTTATTCACCCCTCCACTTT. Protein product: CASSGQGAYSPLHF.

The chain carries TRBV18 and TRBJ2-2; a possible D gene is TRBD1 (7 bases). CDR1 and CDR2 (germline): KGHSH, LQKENI. The CDR3 runs 15 residues. Trimming pared 3 bases from V and 6 bases from J, leaving 14 bases between. The DNA for the CDR3 is TGTGCCAGCTCACCCCAACAGGGGAGGTCCGGGGAGCTGTTTTTT. Protein: CASSPQQGRSGELFF.

The V call is TRBV30, the J call TRBJ1-2; 7 bases match TRBD1. Germline V gives CDR1 GTSNPN, CDR2 SVGIG (reference sequence). Trimming at V came to 3 bases and at J to 2 bases, leaving 0 bases not matched to a gene. There are 12 residues in the CDR3. As DNA, the CDR3 is TGTGCCTGGAGGGGACAGAACTATGGCTACACCTTC. It encodes CAWRGQNYGYTF.

The V and J genes are TRBV7-2 and TRBJ1-1, with 7 bases matching TRBD1. There are 14 residues in the CDR3. The germline CDR1 and CDR2 sequences are SGHTA and FQGNSA. With V trimmed by 5 bases and J by 3 bases, 6 bases remained unmatched. The CDR3 here is CASSVFRGDTEAFF. In DNA, the CDR3 is TGTGCCAGCAGCGTCTTCAGGGGGGACACTGAAGCTTTCTTT.

The rearrangement uses TRBV18 and TRBJ2-7; tentative D call: TRBD2 (6 bases). From germline, CDR1 is KGHSH and CDR2 LQKENI. V lost 6 bases, J lost 3 bases, and 15 bases lay in between. The CDR3 consists of 14 residues. In nucleotides, the CDR3 is TGTGCCAGCTCGGGGGGACGGACCCTCTACGAGCAGTACTTC. Translated: CASSGGRTLYEQYF.